This entry concerns a single TCR beta chain. Profiling relied on immunoSEQ multiplex PCR, and the TCRdb table lists in-frame clones only, not all of them. The sample yields about 360,000 clones, around 87% seen once. The CDR3 consists of 15 residues. Germline loops: CDR1 SGHTA, CDR2 FQGNSA. V lost 4 bases and J lost 9, with 16 bases in between. The data belong to a study of blood T cell repertoires in COVID-19. The sequenced material came from PBMCs or T cells enriched from blood (not recorded which). The chain recombines TRBV7-2 with TRBJ1-6; D possibly corresponds to TRBD1 (5 bases). The TCR comes from a man aged 25 to 40 who had recovered from COVID-19. This CDR3 is CASSSRAGQGSPLHF. The CDR3, as DNA: TGTGCCAGCAGCTCCCGGGCAGGTCAGGGTTCACCCCTCCACTTT.